This TCR beta chain was documented in a study of identifying expanded T cells in peripheral blood. CDR1 and CDR2 from the germline V gene are LNHDA and SQIVND (reference sequence). The CDR3 is made up of 15 amino acids. Deletions cut 5 bases from V and 2 bases from J, with 13 bases between. Remarks on this clone: Its antigen is as yet unknown.

Overall study results and limits: Roughly two-week clone count variance significantly increased as total template count grew. Over two and four weeks, about 15 and 19 clones changed, versus 1.2 between replicates.

TCRdb's table, derived via immunoSEQ multiplex PCR, lists solely in-frame clones and lacks some. This table holds roughly 84,000 clones, around nine tenths found once. No infections or other immune events were documented during collection. The sequence came from a person aged 18-70 years in good health. The sequenced sample was blood. This chain joins TRBV19 and TRBJ1-5; D gene ambiguous. CDR3 bases: TGTGCCAGTAGTTCGGCCATAGGCCGCAATCAGCCCCAGCATTTT. Encoded protein: CASSSAIGRNQPQHF.